Reported below is one T cell receptor (beta chain). The sample belongs to a study of blood T cell repertoires in COVID-19. Study in general: The United States, Italy and Spain supplied acute and convalescent COVID-19 samples. T cells, B-cell-depleted T cells, or PBMCs supplied cDNA or gDNA.

In the original processing: The authors estimated nucleated cell counts from reference gene primer amplification. Profiling relied on immunoSEQ multiplex PCR, and the TCRdb table lists in-frame clones only, not all of them. V, J and clone size are those of that table, while D and trimming were read from the DNA. The table lists roughly 60,000 clones, 90% of them singletons, with less than 9.5% in the top ten. The source is a woman at least 80 years old with active COVID-19. Sequenced input: peripheral blood.

Here the CDR3 reads CASSFGGNQPQHF. The CDR3 coding sequence is TGTGCCAGCAGTTTTGGAGGGAATCAGCCCCAGCATTTT. This chain links TRBV12-3 or TRBV12-4 with TRBJ1-5; D is unclear. CDR3 length: 13 amino acids. Trimming took off 3 bases at V and 4 bases at J, with 7 bases between the two ends.